This T cell receptor (beta chain) derives from a study of shared clonotypes between healthy human individuals. The V gene lost 2 bases and the J gene lost 2 bases, with 13 bases spanning the gap. The CDR3 consists of 15 residues. Germline assignment: CDR1 LNHDA and CDR2 SQIVND (reference sequence). TCRdb keeps only in-frame clones here, not all; method: immunoSEQ multiplex PCR. Of some 240,000 clones in the sample, 50% to 80% were seen once. The source of this sequence is a young man in good health. Sequenced input: memory CD4+ T cells sorted from blood. Stated subset: CD45RA-negative fraction. The chain carries TRBV19 and TRBJ2-7; tentatively, D is TRBD2 (6 bases). CDR3 loop: CASSIHRDLPYEQYF. The CDR3 DNA reads TGTGCCAGTAGTATACACCGGGACTTACCCTACGAGCAGTACTTC.